A single sample gave rise to the 14 T cell receptor beta chains below, sequenced in a study of cytomegalovirus exposure and HLA in healthy donors. The PCR used 60 Vbeta and 13 Jbeta primers. Clones were read by immunoSEQ multiplex PCR, and TCRdb kept only the in-frame ones, dropping some. This table has tens of thousands of clones, 65% to 70% appearing once. Sequenced material: PBMCs. Source of these receptors: a man aged 35 to 55 in good health and CMV-seropositive.

As DNA, the CDR3 is TGTGCCAGCAGCGTTCCGGGACAGGGATCTGAAGCTTTCTTT. Its protein is CASSVPGQGSEAFF. This sequence joins TRBV9 and TRBJ1-1, with 9 bases that match TRBD1. V lost 2 bases and J lost 6; bases outside the gene matches: 5. Germline CDR1 and CDR2: SGDLS and YYNGEE. The CDR3 is made up of 14 amino acids.

This rearrangement joins TRBV9 to TRBJ2-7; 9 bases are a match to TRBD1. The V gene's germline CDR1 is SGDLS and CDR2 YYNGEE. V gave up 3 bases and J gave up 1 base; unmatched junction bases: 5. The CDR3 extends over 15 amino acids. The CDR3 DNA reads as TGTGCCAGCAGCGCGCCGGACAGGGGTTCCTACGAGCAGTACTTC. Translating it yields CASSAPDRGSYEQYF.

The chain uses TRBV15 and TRBJ1-4; 11 bases agree with TRBD1. With V trimmed by 1 base and J by 5 bases, 0 bases remained unmatched. The CDR3 is 15 amino acids. In germline, CDR1 is LNHNV, CDR2 YYDKDF (reference sequence). CDR3 residues: CATSRGTGGNEKLFF. CDR3 DNA sequence: TGTGCCACCAGCAGAGGGACAGGGGGCAATGAAAAACTGTTTTTT.

CDR3 sequence reads: CASSLTGQHNYGYTF. The CDR3 DNA reads as TGTGCCAGCAGCTTGACGGGACAACACAACTATGGCTACACCTTC. The chain carries TRBV5-4 and TRBJ1-2, with a weak D call TRBD1 (6 bases). Trimming shortened V by 1 base and J by 2 bases, and 12 bases separated the two germline ends. Germline V gene lookup returns CDR1 SGHNT and CDR2 YYREEE (reference sequence). The CDR3 is made up of 15 amino acids.

The chain is built from TRBV6-4 and TRBJ1-2; D may be TRBD1 (6 bases). The CDR3 spans 13 residues. The germline gives CDR1 MRHNA, CDR2 SNTAGT. V was shortened by 5 bases and J by 4 bases, with 11 bases between the two germline ends. The CDR3 loop is CASSLQGFYGYTF. The DNA for the CDR3 is TGTGCCAGCAGTTTACAGGGATTCTATGGCTACACCTTC.

The J gene is TRBJ2-6, the V gene TRBV15, with TRBD1 identical over 7 bases. The CDR3 covers 18 residues. The V gene end was trimmed by 1 base and the J gene end by 0 bases; junction bases not matched to a gene: 6. Germline CDR1 is LNHNV and CDR2 is YYDKDF (reference sequence). CDR3 coding DNA: TGTGCCACCAGCAGAGTGGACAGGATCCGCTCTGGGGCCAACGTCCTGACTTTC. Amino acid sequence: CATSRVDRIRSGANVLTF.

The chain links TRBV2 to TRBJ1-2; D unresolved. Trimming cost V 3 bases and J 5 bases, with 13 bases left between them. There are 14 residues in the CDR3. Germline values: CDR1 SNHLY, CDR2 FYNNEI. The CDR3 coding sequence is TGTGCCAGCAGTGAGACTTGGGGAGAATATGGCTACACCTTC. Its translation: CASSETWGEYGYTF.

This clone was detected only once. The rearrangement joins TRBV29-1 to TRBJ2-2; TRBD1 is a possible D gene (6 bases). Trimming stripped 6 bases from V and 4 bases from J, with 9 bases between. The CDR3 length is 12 residues. Germline V gene sequence: CDR1 SQVTM, CDR2 ANQGSEA. The CDR3 coding sequence is TGCAGCGTACAGGGTTCCACCGGGGAGCTGTTTTTT. Amino acid sequence: CSVQGSTGELFF.

This chain uses TRBV4-1 with TRBJ2-1, with D perhaps matching TRBD1 (6 bases). The CDR3 spans 16 residues. V lost 6 bases and J lost 0, with 15 bases in between. The V gene's germline CDR1 is MGHRA and CDR2 YSYEKL. The DNA of the CDR3 is TGCGCCAGCAGGCTCGGACAGCAGAGCTCCTACAATGAGCAGTTCTTC. Its protein product is CASRLGQQSSYNEQFF.

This clone occurred once. This chain joins TRBV6-5 and TRBJ1-5; 8 bases align to TRBD1. The V segment lost 5 bases and the J segment 6 bases; nucleotides outside the gene matches: 3. The CDR3 has 13 residues. The germline V gene has CDR1 MNHEY and CDR2 SVGAGI. In DNA form, the CDR3 reads TGTGCCAGCAGTAGGACAGGGTCTCAGCCCCAGCATTTT. Translated: CASSRTGSQPQHF.

This clone was counted a few times. V usage is TRBV10-3 and J usage is TRBJ1-6; D is undetermined. Germline V lookup: CDR1 ENHRY, CDR2 SYGVKD. The CDR3 spans 16 residues. V lost 6 bases and J lost 0, with 12 bases in between. CDR3 bases: TGTGCCATCAGGGGCGATTCGAGCTCCTATAATTCACCCCTCCACTTT. Translated, it gives CAIRGDSSSYNSPLHF.

The chain couples TRBV29-1 to TRBJ2-7, with a weak D call TRBD2 (5 bases). There are 13 residues in the CDR3. CDR1 is SQVTM, CDR2 ANQGSEA, per germline. Trimming cost V 4 bases and J 1 base, with 11 bases left between them. CDR3 bases: TGCAGCGTTGTTCACGGGAATTCCTACGAGCAGTACTTC. Protein sequence: CSVVHGNSYEQYF.

This chain connects TRBV4-3 to TRBJ1-2; D call uncertain. Per germline, CDR1 LGHNA and CDR2 YSLEER. The V gene lost 0 bases and the J gene lost 4 bases, with 12 bases spanning the gap. CDR3 size: 15 residues. CDR3 sequence (DNA): TGCGCCAGCAGCCAAGATGAGGAGGGCCCCTATGGCTACACCTTC. Amino acid sequence: CASSQDEEGPYGYTF.

The V gene is TRBV4-1, the J gene TRBJ1-4; tentative D call: TRBD1 (6 bases). Germline loops: CDR1 MGHRA, CDR2 YSYEKL. The CDR3 runs to 16 residues. The germline V and J ends were trimmed by 0 bases and 5 bases, with 13 bases remaining between them. CDR3 sequence: CASSQDRGATNEKLFF. The CDR3 region has the DNA TGCGCCAGCAGCCAAGATCGGGGGGCTACAAATGAAAAACTGTTTTTT.